This passage covers 14 T cell receptor beta chains from one sample sequenced in a study of T cell responses to AZD1222 COVID-19 vaccine. Profiled with immunoSEQ multiplex PCR; TCRdb holds only in-frame clones, not every one. This sample has about 150,000 clones, with approximately 90% found just once. This sample comprised peripheral blood, obtained on day 0 of AZD1222 vaccination. These receptors came from an adult in good health.

J is TRBJ1-4 and V is TRBV7-2; the D gene is possibly TRBD1 (6 bases). The V end lost 9 bases, the J end lost 3 bases, and 14 bases lay between the germline ends. Germline CDR1 and CDR2: SGHTA and FQGNSA. This CDR3 has 14 residues. The CDR3 DNA is TGTGCCAGTAGACAGGAGAGAGCTAATGAAAAACTGTTTTTT. Translation: CASRQERANEKLFF.

The gene calls are TRBV9 and TRBJ1-6; tentatively, D is TRBD1 (5 bases). Germline-derived CDR1 and CDR2 are SGDLS and YYNGEE. This CDR3 region has 16 residues. V was cut by 4 bases and J by 10 bases, with 21 bases left in between. The CDR3: CASSPDLRGLGSPLHF. As DNA, the CDR3 is TGTGCCAGCAGCCCAGACCTCCGGGGCCTTGGATCACCCCTCCACTTT.

The V call is TRBV10-3, the J call TRBJ2-7; D unclear. Germline V gives CDR1 ENHRY, CDR2 SYGVKD. This CDR3 contains 14 residues. The ends were cut back, 4 bases at V and 1 base at J, with 11 bases in the middle. CDR3 loop: CAISGVEGSYEQYF. The CDR3 DNA sequence: TGTGCCATCAGTGGGGTGGAAGGATCCTACGAGCAGTACTTC.

DNA of the CDR3: TGTGCCAGTAGCAAGGGGCTCTCCTATAATTCACCCCTCCACTTT. It codes for CASSKGLSYNSPLHF. The chain combines TRBV19 with TRBJ1-6; D might be TRBD1 (5 bases). There are 15 residues in the CDR3. Trimming took off 6 bases at V and 0 bases at J, with 9 bases between the two ends. In germline, CDR1 is LNHDA, CDR2 SQIVND (reference sequence).

The gene calls are TRBV10-1 and TRBJ2-2; D gene unclear. This CDR3 spans 12 amino acids. Germline V CDR1 and CDR2: WNHNN, SYGVQD (reference sequence). Trimming left V 8 bases short and J 1 base short, with 5 bases between. The CDR3 nucleotides are TGCGCCAGCGGGGAGAACACCGGGGAGCTGTTTTTT. It codes for CASGENTGELFF.

V usage is TRBV9 and J usage is TRBJ2-7; TRBD2 might be the D (6 bases). This CDR3 has 15 amino acids. V lost 4 bases to trimming and J lost 5 bases, with 19 bases between them. Per germline, CDR1 SGDLS and CDR2 YYNGEE. This CDR3 reads CASSPPGGGNNEQYF. The CDR3 DNA reads as TGTGCCAGCAGCCCCCCAGGAGGCGGGAACAACGAGCAGTACTTC.

In this sample, this clone turned up a few times. V and J are TRBV19 and TRBJ2-7; 15 bases map to TRBD2. Trimming cost V 4 bases and J 5 bases; bases outside gene matches: 6. The germline CDR1 and CDR2 sequences are LNHDA and SQIVND (reference sequence). The CDR3 loop spans 16 amino acids. DNA of the CDR3: TGTGCCAGTAGTAAGGGACTAGCGGGAGGCGGCAACGAGCAGTACTTC. This codes for CASSKGLAGGGNEQYF.

The chain links TRBV5-1 to TRBJ2-7; D is unclear. V lost 0 bases and J lost 2, with 9 bases in between. The germline V gene encodes CDR1 SGHRS and CDR2 YFSETQ. This CDR3 is built from 14 residues. For the CDR3, the DNA is TGCGCCAGCAGCTTGGATGTCGTTACCTACGAGCAGTACTTC. This gives the protein CASSLDVVTYEQYF.

The rearrangement uses TRBV24-1 and TRBJ2-5, with D possibly being TRBD2 (6 bases). The CDR3 covers 18 residues. V was cut by 0 bases and J by 5 bases, with 21 bases left in between. Germline V gene data show CDR1 as KGHDR and CDR2 as SFDVKD. CDR3 loop: CATSDLGRSPTSRETQYF. DNA for the CDR3: TGTGCCACCAGTGATTTGGGGCGGTCCCCTACTAGCCGGGAGACCCAGTACTTC.

The V and J genes are TRBV2 and TRBJ2-7; 12 bases match TRBD2. With V trimmed by 6 bases and J by 7 bases, 7 bases remained unmatched. The CDR3 is 14 amino acids. Germline V gene sequence: CDR1 SNHLY, CDR2 FYNNEI. The CDR3, as DNA: TGTGCCAGCAGAGCGGGACTAGCGGGTTCTGAGCAGTACTTC. Residues: CASRAGLAGSEQYF.

The CDR3: CASSPRGGAYGNEQFF. In nucleotides, the CDR3 is TGTGCCAGCAGTCCAAGGGGGGGAGCTTATGGCAATGAGCAGTTCTTC. This chain uses TRBV2 with TRBJ2-1; perhaps TRBD2 as D (7 bases). The length of the CDR3 is 16 residues. CDR1 is SNHLY, CDR2 FYNNEI, per germline. The ends were cut back, 5 bases at V and 6 bases at J, with 20 bases in the middle.

The chain employs TRBV24-1 and TRBJ2-5; D gene ambiguous. The V end lost 2 bases, the J end lost 5 bases, and 14 bases lay between the germline ends. Germline CDR1 KGHDR, CDR2 SFDVKD. CDR3 length equals 15 residues. Here the CDR3 reads CATSDSLTSKETQYF. CDR3 in DNA: TGTGCCACCAGTGATTCCTTGACTTCGAAGGAGACCCAGTACTTC.

This clone appeared a single time. The chain joins TRBV7-2 to TRBJ1-3; D ambiguous. Looked up from germline, CDR1 is SGHTA and CDR2 is FQGNSA. V gave up 3 bases and J gave up 0 bases, with 9 bases separating them. The CDR3 runs to 15 residues. Written as DNA, the CDR3 is TGTGCCAGCAGCTTCCCTGGTAGCTCTGGAAACACCATATATTTT. Amino acids: CASSFPGSSGNTIYF. Filled out from reference TRBV7-2 and TRBJ1-3, the complete variable domain reads GAGVSQSPSNKVTEKGKDVELRCDPISGHTALYWYRQSLGQGLEFLIYFQGNSAPDKSGLPSDRFSAERTGGSVSTLTIQRTQQEDSAVYLCASSFPGSSGNTIYFGEGSWLTVV.

The table lists this clone with a few counts. CDR3 bases: TGTGCCAGCAGCCTTAACGGTAACACTGAAGCTTTCTTT. This translates into CASSLNGNTEAFF. The chain combines TRBV12-3 or TRBV12-4 with TRBJ1-1; D remains unclear. This CDR3 has 13 amino acids. Deletions cut 6 bases from V and 2 bases from J, with 10 bases between.